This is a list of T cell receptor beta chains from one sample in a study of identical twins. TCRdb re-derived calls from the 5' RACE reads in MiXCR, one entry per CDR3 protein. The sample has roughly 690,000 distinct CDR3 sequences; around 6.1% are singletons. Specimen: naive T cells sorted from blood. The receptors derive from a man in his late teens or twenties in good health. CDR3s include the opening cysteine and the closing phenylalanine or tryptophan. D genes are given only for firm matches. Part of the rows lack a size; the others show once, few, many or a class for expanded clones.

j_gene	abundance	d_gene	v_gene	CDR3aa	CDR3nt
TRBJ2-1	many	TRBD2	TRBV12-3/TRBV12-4	CASSLAGLAGFYNEQFF	TGTGCCAGCAGTTTAGCGGGACTAGCGGGTTTCTACAATGAGCAGTTCTTC
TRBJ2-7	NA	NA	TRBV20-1	CSARRTVEQYF	TGCAGTGCACGGAGGACGGTCGAGCAGTACTTC
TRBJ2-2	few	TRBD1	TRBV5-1	CASRPAPGQLDSGNTGELFF	TGCGCCAGCAGGCCGGCCCCGGGACAGCTAGACTCCGGTAACACCGGGGAGCTGTTTTTT
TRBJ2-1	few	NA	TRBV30	CAWSVWGSSYNEQFF	TGTGCCTGGAGTGTTTGGGGTAGCTCCTACAATGAGCAGTTCTTC
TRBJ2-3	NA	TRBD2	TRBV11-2	CASSLLRSGRFGTDTQYF	TGTGCCAGCAGCTTATTGCGTAGCGGGAGATTTGGCACAGATACGCAGTATTTT
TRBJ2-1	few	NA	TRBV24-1	CATSDLQGGTYNEQFF	TGTGCCACCAGTGATTTACAGGGGGGGACCTACAATGAGCAGTTCTTC
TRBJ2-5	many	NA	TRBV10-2	CASSEEGEGQETQYF	TGCGCCAGCAGTGAAGAGGGGGAGGGCCAAGAGACCCAGTACTTC
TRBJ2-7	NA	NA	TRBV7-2	CASSGGSAYEQYF	TGTGCCAGCAGTGGGGGTAGCGCCTACGAGCAGTACTTC
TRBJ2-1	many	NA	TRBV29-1	CSHLWTGREQFF	TGCAGCCACTTATGGACTGGCCGTGAGCAGTTCTTC
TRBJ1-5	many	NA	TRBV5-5	CASSFHRDQPQHF	TGTGCCAGCAGCTTCCACAGGGATCAGCCCCAGCATTTT
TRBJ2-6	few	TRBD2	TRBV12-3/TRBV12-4	CASSSTPGLAPGANVLTF	TGTGCCAGCAGTTCGACCCCGGGACTAGCTCCCGGGGCCAACGTCCTGACTTTC
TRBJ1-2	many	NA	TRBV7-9	CASGRDLGYTF	TGTGCCAGCGGGCGGGACCTCGGCTACACCTTC
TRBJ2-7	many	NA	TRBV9	CASSGGTSLSYEQYF	TGTGCCAGCAGCGGAGGAACTAGCCTATCCTACGAGCAGTACTTC
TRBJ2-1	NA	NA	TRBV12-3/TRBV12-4	CASTKRTSYNEQFF	TGTGCCAGCACCAAGCGTACTTCCTACAATGAGCAGTTCTTC
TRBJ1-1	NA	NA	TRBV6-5	CASSYSGANTEAFF	TGTGCCAGCAGTTACTCGGGAGCGAACACTGAAGCTTTCTTT
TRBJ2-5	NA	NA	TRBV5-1	CASSLAIPGRETQYF	TGCGCCAGCAGCTTGGCTATTCCGGGAAGAGAGACCCAGTACTTC
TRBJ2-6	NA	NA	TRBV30	CAWSLSSGANVLTF	TGTGCCTGGAGCCTGAGCTCTGGGGCCAACGTCCTGACTTTC
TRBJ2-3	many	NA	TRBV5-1	CASSFTGAGTDTQYF	TGCGCCAGCAGCTTTACGGGAGCTGGGACAGATACGCAGTATTTT
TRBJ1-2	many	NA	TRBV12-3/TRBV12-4	CASSNPVGSFGYTF	TGTGCCAGCAGCAATCCCGTGGGGAGCTTCGGCTACACCTTC
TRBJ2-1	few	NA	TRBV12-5	CASGLTWDGEFEQFF	TGTGCTAGTGGTTTGACCTGGGACGGCGAATTTGAGCAGTTCTTC
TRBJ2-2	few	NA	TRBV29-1	CSVFGQGELFF	TGCAGCGTTTTCGGGCAGGGGGAGCTGTTTTTT
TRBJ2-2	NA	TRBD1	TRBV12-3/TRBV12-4	CASSLVRWTGGSKLGELFF	TGTGCCAGCAGTTTAGTTCGTTGGACAGGGGGTTCTAAACTCGGGGAGCTGTTTTTT
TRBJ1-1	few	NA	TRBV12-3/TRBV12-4	CASSLRTVAGPNTEAFF	TGTGCCAGCAGTTTACGGACGGTAGCGGGGCCGAACACTGAAGCTTTCTTT
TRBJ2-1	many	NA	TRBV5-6	CASSEDGDYEQFF	TGTGCCAGCAGCGAGGACGGGGACTATGAGCAGTTCTTC
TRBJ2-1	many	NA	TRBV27	CASQTPLRGNEQFF	TGTGCCAGCCAAACCCCCCTCAGGGGCAATGAGCAGTTCTTC
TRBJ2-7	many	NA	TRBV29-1	CSVARAEEQYF	TGCAGCGTGGCGCGGGCGGAAGAGCAGTACTTC
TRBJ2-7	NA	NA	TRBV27	CASGEGEQYF	TGTGCCAGCGGGGAAGGGGAGCAGTACTTC
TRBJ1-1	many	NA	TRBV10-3	CAISEKLNTEAFF	TGTGCCATCAGTGAGAAATTGAACACTGAAGCTTTCTTT
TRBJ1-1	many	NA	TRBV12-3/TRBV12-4	CASSLNGVVAFF	TGTGCCAGCAGTTTGAATGGGGTAGTGGCTTTCTTT
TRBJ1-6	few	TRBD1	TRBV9	CASSVSRDRSSPLHF	TGTGCCAGCAGCGTAAGCAGGGACAGGTCGTCACCCCTCCACTTT
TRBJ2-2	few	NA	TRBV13	CASSLLSLLTGELFF	TGTGCCAGCAGCCTACTCTCACTACTCACCGGGGAGCTGTTTTTT
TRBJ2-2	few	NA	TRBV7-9	CASSLSRTGLPGELFF	TGTGCCAGCAGCTTAAGTAGGACGGGACTTCCCGGGGAGCTGTTTTTT
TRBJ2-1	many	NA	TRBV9	CASSAEGYNEQFF	TGTGCCAGCAGCGCGGAAGGCTACAATGAGCAGTTCTTC
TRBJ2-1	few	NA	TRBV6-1	CASSGRAGGSYNEQFF	TGTGCCAGCAGTGGACGGGCCGGGGGCTCCTACAATGAGCAGTTCTTC
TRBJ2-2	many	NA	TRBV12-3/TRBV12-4	CASSHGGNTGELFF	TGTGCCAGCTCTCACGGGGGGAACACCGGGGAGCTGTTTTTT
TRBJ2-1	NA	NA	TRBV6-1	CASSGGQRSYNEQFF	TGTGCCAGCAGTGGCGGACAACGCTCCTACAATGAGCAGTTCTTC
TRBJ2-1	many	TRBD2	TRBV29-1	CSVPWAGASNEQFF	TGCAGCGTCCCCTGGGCGGGAGCGTCGAATGAGCAGTTCTTC
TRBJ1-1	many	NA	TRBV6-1	CASSTATNTEAFF	TGTGCCAGCAGTACGGCTACGAACACTGAAGCTTTCTTT
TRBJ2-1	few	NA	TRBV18	CASSRGRSSGLDNEQFF	TGTGCCAGCTCACGGGGGCGGTCTAGCGGCTTGGACAATGAGCAGTTCTTC
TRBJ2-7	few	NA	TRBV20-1	CSARDREGGPYEQYF	TGCAGTGCTAGAGATCGAGAAGGGGGACCCTACGAGCAGTACTTC
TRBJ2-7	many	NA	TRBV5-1	CASSLASRREQYF	TGCGCCAGCAGCTTGGCTTCTCGCCGGGAGCAGTACTTC
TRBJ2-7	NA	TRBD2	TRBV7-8	CASGTPQSGTSGKNSYEQYF	TGTGCCAGCGGAACACCTCAATCCGGGACTAGCGGAAAAAATTCCTACGAGCAGTACTTC
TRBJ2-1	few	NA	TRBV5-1	CASSLARTDYNEQFF	TGCGCCAGCAGCTTGGCACGGACGGATTACAATGAGCAGTTCTTC
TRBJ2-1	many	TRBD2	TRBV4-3	CASSHRLAGGRDNNEQFF	TGCGCCAGCAGCCATAGGCTAGCGGGAGGGAGGGATAACAATGAGCAGTTCTTC
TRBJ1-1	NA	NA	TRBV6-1	CASLRTGNTEAFF	TGTGCCAGCTTAAGAACCGGGAACACTGAAGCTTTCTTT
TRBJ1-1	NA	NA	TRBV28	CASSTGRGGVTEAFF	TGTGCCAGCAGCACAGGGAGGGGGGGGGTCACTGAAGCTTTCTTT
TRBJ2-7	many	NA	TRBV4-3	CASSQSYRTYEQYF	TGCGCCAGCAGCCAATCTTACAGGACTTACGAGCAGTACTTC
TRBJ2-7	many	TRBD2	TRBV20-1	CSASAMGLASYEQYF	TGCAGTGCTAGCGCTATGGGACTAGCGTCTTACGAGCAGTACTTC
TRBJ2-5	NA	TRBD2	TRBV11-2	CASSLGTSGRGETQYF	TGTGCCAGCAGCCTTGGGACTAGCGGACGGGGGGAGACCCAGTACTTC
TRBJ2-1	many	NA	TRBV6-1	CASSLMDSYNEQFF	TGTGCCAGCAGTCTTATGGACTCCTACAATGAGCAGTTCTTC
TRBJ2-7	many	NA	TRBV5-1	CASSFLTVVENEQYF	TGCGCCAGCAGCTTCCTGACGGTTGTCGAGAACGAGCAGTACTTC
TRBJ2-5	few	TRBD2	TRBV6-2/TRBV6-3	CASSYLAGGQETQYF	TGTGCCAGCAGTTACTTAGCGGGAGGGCAAGAGACCCAGTACTTC
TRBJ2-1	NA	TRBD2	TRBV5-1	CASRGRARGLAEDNEQFF	TGCGCCAGCAGGGGGAGGGCGAGGGGACTAGCGGAAGACAATGAGCAGTTCTTC
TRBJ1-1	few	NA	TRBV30	CAWRQGNTEAFF	TGTGCCTGGAGGCAGGGGAACACTGAAGCTTTCTTT
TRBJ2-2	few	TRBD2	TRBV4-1	CASSQEGTSGRARLFF	TGCGCCAGCAGCCAAGAGGGGACTAGCGGGAGGGCTAGGCTGTTTTTT
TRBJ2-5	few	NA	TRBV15	CATSRELPGDQETQYF	TGTGCCACCAGCAGAGAACTCCCGGGAGACCAAGAGACCCAGTACTTC
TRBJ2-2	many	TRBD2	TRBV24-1	CATHGTSGRAGNTGELFF	TGTGCCACCCATGGGACTAGCGGGAGGGCCGGAAACACCGGGGAGCTGTTTTTT